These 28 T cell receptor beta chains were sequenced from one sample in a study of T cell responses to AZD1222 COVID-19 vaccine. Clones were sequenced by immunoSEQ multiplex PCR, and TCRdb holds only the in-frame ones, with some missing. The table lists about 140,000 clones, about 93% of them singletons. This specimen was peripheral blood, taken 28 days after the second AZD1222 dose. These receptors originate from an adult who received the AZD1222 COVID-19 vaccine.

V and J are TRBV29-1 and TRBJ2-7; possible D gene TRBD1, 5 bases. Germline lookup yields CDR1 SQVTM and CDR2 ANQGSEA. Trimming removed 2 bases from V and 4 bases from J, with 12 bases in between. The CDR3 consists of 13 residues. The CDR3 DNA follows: TGCAGCGTTGAACAGGGAACCCCGTACGAGCAGTACTTC. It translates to CSVEQGTPYEQYF.

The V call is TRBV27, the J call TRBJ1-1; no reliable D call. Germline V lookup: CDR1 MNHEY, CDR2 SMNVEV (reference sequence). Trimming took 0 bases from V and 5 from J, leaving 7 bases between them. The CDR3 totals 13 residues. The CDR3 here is CASSLSSQTEAFF. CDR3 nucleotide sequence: TGTGCCAGCAGTTTATCGTCCCAGACTGAAGCTTTCTTT.

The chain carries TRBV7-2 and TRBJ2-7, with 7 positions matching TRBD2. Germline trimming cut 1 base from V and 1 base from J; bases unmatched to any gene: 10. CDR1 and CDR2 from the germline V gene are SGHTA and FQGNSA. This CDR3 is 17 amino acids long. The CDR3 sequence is CASSLVGVGGTSYEQYF. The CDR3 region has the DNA TGTGCCAGCAGCTTAGTTGGCGTCGGGGGGACGTCCTACGAGCAGTACTTC.

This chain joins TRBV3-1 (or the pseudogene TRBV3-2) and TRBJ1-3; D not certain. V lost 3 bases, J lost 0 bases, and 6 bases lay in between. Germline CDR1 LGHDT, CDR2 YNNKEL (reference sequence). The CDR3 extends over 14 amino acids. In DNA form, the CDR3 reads TGTGCCAGCAGCCAGTGGGACTCTGGAAACACCATATATTTT. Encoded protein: CASSQWDSGNTIYF.

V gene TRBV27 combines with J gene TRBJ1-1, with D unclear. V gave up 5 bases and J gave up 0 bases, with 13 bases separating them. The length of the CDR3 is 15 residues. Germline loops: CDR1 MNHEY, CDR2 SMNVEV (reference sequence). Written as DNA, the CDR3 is TGTGCCAGCAGTGCCAGCCCCGAGATGAACACTGAAGCTTTCTTT. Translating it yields CASSASPEMNTEAFF.

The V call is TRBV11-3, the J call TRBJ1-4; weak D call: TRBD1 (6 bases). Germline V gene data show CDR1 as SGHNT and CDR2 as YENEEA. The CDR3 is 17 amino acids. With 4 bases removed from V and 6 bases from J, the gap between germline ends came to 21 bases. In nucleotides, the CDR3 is TGTGCCAGCAGCTCTTCGGGACAACGGATTGGGCATGAAAAACTGTTTTTT. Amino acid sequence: CASSSSGQRIGHEKLFF. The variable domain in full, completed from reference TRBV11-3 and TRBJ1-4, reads EAGVVQSPRYKIIEKKQPVAFWCNPISGHNTLYWYLQNLGQGPELLIRYENEEAVDDSQLPKDRFSAERLKGVDSTLKIQPAELGDSAVYLCASSSSGQRIGHEKLFFGSGTQLSVL.

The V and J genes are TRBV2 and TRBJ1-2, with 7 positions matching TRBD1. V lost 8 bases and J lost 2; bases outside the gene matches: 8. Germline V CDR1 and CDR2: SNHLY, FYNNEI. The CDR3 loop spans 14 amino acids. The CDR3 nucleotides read TGTGCCAGCCTGATCCGACAGGGCAACTATGGCTACACCTTC. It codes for CASLIRQGNYGYTF.

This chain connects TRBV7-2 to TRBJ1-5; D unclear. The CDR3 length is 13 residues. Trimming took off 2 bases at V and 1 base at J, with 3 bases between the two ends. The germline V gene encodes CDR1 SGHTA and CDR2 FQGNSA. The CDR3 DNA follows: TGTGCCAGCAGCTTAACAAGCAATCAGCCCCAGCATTTT. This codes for CASSLTSNQPQHF.

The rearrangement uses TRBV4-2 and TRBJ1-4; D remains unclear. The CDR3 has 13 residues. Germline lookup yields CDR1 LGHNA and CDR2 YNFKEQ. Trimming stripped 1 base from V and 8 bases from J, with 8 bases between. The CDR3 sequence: CASSQGAEEKLFF. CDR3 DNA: TGTGCCAGCAGCCAAGGGGCGGAAGAAAAACTGTTTTTT.

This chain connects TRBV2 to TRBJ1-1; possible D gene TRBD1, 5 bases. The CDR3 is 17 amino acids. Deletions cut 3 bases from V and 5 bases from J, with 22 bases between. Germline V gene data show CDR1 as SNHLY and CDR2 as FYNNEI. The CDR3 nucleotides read TGTGCCAGCAGTGAGGCAGGGAGGAGTTCCTGGGGGACTGAAGCTTTCTTT. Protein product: CASSEAGRSSWGTEAFF.

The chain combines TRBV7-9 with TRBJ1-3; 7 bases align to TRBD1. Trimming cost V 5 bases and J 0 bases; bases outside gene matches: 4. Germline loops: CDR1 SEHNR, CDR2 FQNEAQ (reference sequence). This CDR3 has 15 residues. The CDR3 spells CASSRDSLSGNTIYF. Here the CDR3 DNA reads TGTGCCAGCAGCCGGGACAGCCTCTCTGGAAACACCATATATTTT.

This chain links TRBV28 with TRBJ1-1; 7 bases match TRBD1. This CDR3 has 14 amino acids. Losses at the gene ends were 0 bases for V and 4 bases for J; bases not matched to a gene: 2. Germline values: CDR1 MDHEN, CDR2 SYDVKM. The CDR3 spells CASSLWTGFTEAFF. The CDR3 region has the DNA TGTGCCAGCAGTTTATGGACAGGGTTCACTGAAGCTTTCTTT.

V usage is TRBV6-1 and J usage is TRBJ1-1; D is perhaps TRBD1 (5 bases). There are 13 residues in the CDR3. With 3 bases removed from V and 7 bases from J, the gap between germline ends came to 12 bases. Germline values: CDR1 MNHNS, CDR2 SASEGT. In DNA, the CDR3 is TGTGCCAGCAGTGATACCGACAGTGTTGAAGCTTTCTTT. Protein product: CASSDTDSVEAFF.

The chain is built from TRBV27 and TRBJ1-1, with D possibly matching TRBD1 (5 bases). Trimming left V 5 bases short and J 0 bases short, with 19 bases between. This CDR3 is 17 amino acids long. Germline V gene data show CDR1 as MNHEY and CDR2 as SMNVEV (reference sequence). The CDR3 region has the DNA TGTGCCAGCAGTCTGACAGTGAGGGCCACTATGAACACTGAAGCTTTCTTT. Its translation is CASSLTVRATMNTEAFF.

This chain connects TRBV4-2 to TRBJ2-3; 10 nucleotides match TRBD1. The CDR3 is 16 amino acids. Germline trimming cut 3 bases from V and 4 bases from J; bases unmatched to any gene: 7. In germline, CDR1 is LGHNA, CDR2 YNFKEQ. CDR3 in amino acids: CASSQGQGWIADTQYF. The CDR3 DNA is TGTGCCAGCAGCCAGGGACAGGGGTGGATTGCAGATACGCAGTATTTT.

The CDR3 nucleotides are TGTGCCAGCAGCCAAGAAGGTTACAGGACGCCGTCCTATGGCTACACCTTC. As protein: CASSQEGYRTPSYGYTF. This chain joins TRBV3-1 (or the pseudogene TRBV3-2) and TRBJ1-2; TRBD1 might be the D (5 bases). CDR3 length: 17 amino acids. Trimming stripped 0 bases from V and 4 bases from J, with 18 bases between. Germline CDR1 LGHDT, CDR2 YNNKEL (reference sequence).

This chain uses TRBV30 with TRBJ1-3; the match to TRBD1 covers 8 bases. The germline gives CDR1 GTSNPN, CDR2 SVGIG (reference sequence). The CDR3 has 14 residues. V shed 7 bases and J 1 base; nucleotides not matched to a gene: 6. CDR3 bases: TGTGCCTCCCCGGACAGGGCGTCTGGAAACACCATATATTTT. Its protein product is CASPDRASGNTIYF.

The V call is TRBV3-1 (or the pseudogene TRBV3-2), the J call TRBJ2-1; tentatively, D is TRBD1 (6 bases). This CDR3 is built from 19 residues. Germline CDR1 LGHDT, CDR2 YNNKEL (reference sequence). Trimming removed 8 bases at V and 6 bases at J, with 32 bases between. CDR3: CASGPKPGDRIPSTNEQFF. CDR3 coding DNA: TGTGCCAGCGGACCAAAACCAGGGGATCGGATCCCCTCCACCAATGAGCAGTTCTTC.

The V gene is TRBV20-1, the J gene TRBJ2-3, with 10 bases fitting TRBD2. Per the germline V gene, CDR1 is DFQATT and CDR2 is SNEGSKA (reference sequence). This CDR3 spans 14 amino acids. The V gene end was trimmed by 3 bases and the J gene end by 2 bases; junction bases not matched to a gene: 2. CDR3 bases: TGCAGTGCTAGTAGCGGGGGGTACACAGATACGCAGTATTTT. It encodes CSASSGGYTDTQYF.

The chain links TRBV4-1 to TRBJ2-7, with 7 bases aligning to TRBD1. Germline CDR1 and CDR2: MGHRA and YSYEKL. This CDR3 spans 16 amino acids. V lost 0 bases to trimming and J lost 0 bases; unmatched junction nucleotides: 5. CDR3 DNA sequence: TGCGCCAGCAGCCAAGATGTGACAGGGCACTCCTACGAGCAGTACTTC. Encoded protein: CASSQDVTGHSYEQYF.

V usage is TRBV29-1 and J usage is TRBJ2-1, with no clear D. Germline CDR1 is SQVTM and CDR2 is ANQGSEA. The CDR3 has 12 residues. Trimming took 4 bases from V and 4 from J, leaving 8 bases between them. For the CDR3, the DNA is TGCAGCGTTGGAGGCTTATACAATGAGCAGTTCTTC. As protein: CSVGGLYNEQFF.

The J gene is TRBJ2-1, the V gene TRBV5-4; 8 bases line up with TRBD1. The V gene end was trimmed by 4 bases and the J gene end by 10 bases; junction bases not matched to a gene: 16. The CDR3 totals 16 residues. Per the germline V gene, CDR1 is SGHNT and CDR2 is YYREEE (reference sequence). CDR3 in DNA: TGTGCCAGCAGCCAACGAGTACGGCAGGGGGCCAGGGAGCAGTTCTTC. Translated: CASSQRVRQGAREQFF.

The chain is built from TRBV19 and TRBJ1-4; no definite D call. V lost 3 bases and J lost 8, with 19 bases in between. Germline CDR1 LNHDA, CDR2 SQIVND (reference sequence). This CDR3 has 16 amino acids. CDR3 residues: CASSIPVREAGEKLFF. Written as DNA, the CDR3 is TGTGCCAGTAGTATCCCCGTCCGGGAGGCGGGCGAAAAACTGTTTTTT.

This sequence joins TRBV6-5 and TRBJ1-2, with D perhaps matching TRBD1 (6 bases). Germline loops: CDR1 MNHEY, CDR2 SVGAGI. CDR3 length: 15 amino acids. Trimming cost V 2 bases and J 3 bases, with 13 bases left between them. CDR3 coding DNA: TGTGCCAGCAGTTACCGCGAGGCAGGGGACTATGGCTACACCTTC. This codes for CASSYREAGDYGYTF.

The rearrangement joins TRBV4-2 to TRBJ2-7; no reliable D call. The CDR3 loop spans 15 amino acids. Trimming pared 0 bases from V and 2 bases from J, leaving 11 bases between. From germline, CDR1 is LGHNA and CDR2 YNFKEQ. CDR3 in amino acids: CASSQDLGVTYEQYF. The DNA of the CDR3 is TGTGCCAGCAGCCAAGATTTAGGAGTTACCTACGAGCAGTACTTC.

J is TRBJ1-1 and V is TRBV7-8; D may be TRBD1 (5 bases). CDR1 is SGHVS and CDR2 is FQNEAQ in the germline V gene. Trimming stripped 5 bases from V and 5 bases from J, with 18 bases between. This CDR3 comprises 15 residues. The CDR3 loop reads CASSAIRDGVTEAFF. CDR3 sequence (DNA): TGTGCCAGCAGCGCAATACGGGACGGCGTGACTGAAGCTTTCTTT.

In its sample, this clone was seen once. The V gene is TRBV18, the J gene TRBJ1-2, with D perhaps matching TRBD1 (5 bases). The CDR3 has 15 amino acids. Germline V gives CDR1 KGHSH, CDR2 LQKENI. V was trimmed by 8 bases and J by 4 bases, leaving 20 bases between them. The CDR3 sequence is CASAGNGQVGYGYTF. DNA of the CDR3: TGTGCCAGCGCGGGGAACGGACAAGTCGGCTATGGCTACACCTTC. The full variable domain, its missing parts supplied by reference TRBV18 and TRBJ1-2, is NAGVMQNPRHLVRRRGQEARLRCSPMKGHSHVYWYRQLPEEGLKFMVYLQKENIIDESGMPKERFSAEFPKEGPSILRIQQVVRGDSAAYFCASAGNGQVGYGYTFGSGTRLTVV.

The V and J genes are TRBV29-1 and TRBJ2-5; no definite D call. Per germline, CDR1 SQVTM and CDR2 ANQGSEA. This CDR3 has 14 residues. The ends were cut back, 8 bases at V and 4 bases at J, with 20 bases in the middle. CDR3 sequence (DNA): TGCAGCCCACCCTCCGGTCCCCCAGTAGAGACCCAGTACTTC. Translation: CSPPSGPPVETQYF.